This T cell receptor beta chain was profiled in a study of blood T cell repertoires in COVID-19. About the research overall: Collection of acute and convalescent COVID-19 samples took place in the United States, Italy and Spain.

Germline V gene lookup returns CDR1 MGHRA and CDR2 YSYEKL. V shed 1 base and J 4 bases; nucleotides not matched to a gene: 9. This CDR3 is built from 17 residues. The data were produced by immunoSEQ multiplex PCR, yet TCRdb's version contains in-frame clones alone and is incomplete. The sample lists a few hundred thousand clones; about 83% were seen once. Clinical history reported by participants formed the basis on which cohorts were assigned. This chain links TRBV4-1 with TRBJ2-7, with 11 bases identical to TRBD2. Input material: PBMCs or T cells enriched from blood (not recorded which). This sequence originates from a woman between 50 and 59 years old who had recovered from COVID-19. CDR3 sequence reads: CASSQVVRLAGGYEQYF. CDR3 bases: TGCGCCAGCAGCCAAGTTGTTCGCCTAGCGGGGGGTTACGAGCAGTACTTC.